The 3 T cell receptor beta chains below were found in one sample sequenced in a study of CD8 T cells in Susac syndrome. RNA, at roughly 0.5 to 1 ug, was reverse transcribed with random hexamers. TCRdb ran MiXCR on the immunoSEQ multiplex PCR reads and lists one entry per CDR3 protein. The sample has 100,000 to 150,000 distinct CDR3 sequences; about 95% are singletons. Sample: CD4+ T cells from PBMCs. The receptors shown here come from a human donor in good health.

The V call is TRBV3-1, the J call TRBJ2-3, with D possibly being TRBD2 (6 bases). This CDR3 comprises 12 residues. Germline V gene sequence: CDR1 LGHDT, CDR2 YNNKEL (reference sequence). Between the trimmed V and J ends, which lost 1 base and 11 bases, there was a span of 10 bases. CDR3 region: CASSQVNGGQYF. The CDR3 DNA follows: TGTGCCAGCAGCCAAGTGAACGGGGGGCAGTATTTT.

The chain carries TRBV12-3 or TRBV12-4 and TRBJ2-5; 12 positions agree with TRBD2. This CDR3 spans 15 amino acids. With 6 bases clipped from V and 2 bases from J, the junction kept 4 bases outside the gene matches. CDR3 in DNA: TGTGCCAGCAGGGCCGGGACTAGCGGGCAAGAGACCCAGTACTTC. Its translation is CASRAGTSGQETQYF.

V usage is TRBV7-9 and J usage is TRBJ1-1; TRBD1 might be the D (5 bases). CDR3 size: 13 residues. In germline, CDR1 is SEHNR, CDR2 FQNEAQ (reference sequence). V lost 7 bases, J lost 4 bases, and 13 bases lay in between. The DNA of the CDR3 is TGTGCCAGCACTCGGGGGAAAGGCACTGAAGCTTTCTTT. This gives the protein CASTRGKGTEAFF. Looking up the rest from reference TRBV7-9 and TRBJ1-1 gives the full variable domain: DTGVSQNPRHKITKRGQNVTFRCDPISEHNRLYWYRQTLGQGPEFLTYFQNEAQLEKSRLLSDRFSAERPKGSFSTLEIQRTEQGDSAMYLCASTRGKGTEAFFGQGTRLTVV.